These 15 T cell receptor beta chains came from one sample sequenced in a study of T cell responses to AZD1222 COVID-19 vaccine. Profiling relied on immunoSEQ multiplex PCR, and the TCRdb table lists in-frame clones only, not all of them. The sample carries 100,000 to 150,000 clones, less than 90% recorded once. The sample in question was peripheral blood, obtained on day 0 of AZD1222 vaccination. These TCRs come from an adult in good health.

The V gene is TRBV3-1 (or the pseudogene TRBV3-2), the J gene TRBJ1-1; D is possibly TRBD1 (6 bases). The CDR3 has 14 residues. Per germline, CDR1 LGHDT and CDR2 YNNKEL (reference sequence). The V end was cut by 6 bases, the J end by 0 bases, with 11 bases between. The CDR3 protein is CASRTQGLNTEAFF. For the CDR3, the DNA is TGTGCCAGCAGAACCCAGGGGTTGAACACTGAAGCTTTCTTT.

V gene TRBV7-9 combines with J gene TRBJ1-1; D remains unclear. The CDR3 loop spans 16 amino acids. Germline V lookup: CDR1 SEHNR, CDR2 FQNEAQ (reference sequence). Trimming took 1 base from V and 1 from J, leaving 13 bases between them. The CDR3 coding sequence is TGTGCCAGCAGCTTAGGCAGGCCCTTGGGGAACACTGAAGCTTTCTTT. This gives the protein CASSLGRPLGNTEAFF.

The rearrangement uses TRBV18 and TRBJ1-5, with 11 bases that match TRBD1. This CDR3 contains 18 residues. Germline assignment: CDR1 KGHSH and CDR2 LQKENI. V lost 1 base to trimming and J lost 6 bases; unmatched junction nucleotides: 11. CDR3 bases: TGTGCCAGCTCACCACGAGCTTCGGGACAGGGGGTATCTCAGCCCCAGCATTTT. Amino acids: CASSPRASGQGVSQPQHF.

V and J are TRBV28 and TRBJ1-5; D gene ambiguous. Trimming pared 3 bases from V and 7 bases from J, leaving 10 bases between. The CDR3 loop spans 13 amino acids. Germline values: CDR1 MDHEN, CDR2 SYDVKM. The CDR3 loop is CASSLGPKQPQHF. The CDR3 DNA reads TGTGCCAGCAGTTTGGGCCCCAAGCAGCCCCAGCATTTT.

The V gene is TRBV2, the J gene TRBJ1-5; 8 positions agree with TRBD1. Germline CDR1 SNHLY, CDR2 FYNNEI. Unmatched junction bases numbered 4, after V lost 7 bases and J lost 2 bases. This CDR3 has 14 amino acids. In DNA form, the CDR3 reads TGTGCCAGCATAAAGGACAGGGGCAATCAGCCCCAGCATTTT. This gives the protein CASIKDRGNQPQHF.

This chain joins TRBV6-1 and TRBJ2-7; D is perhaps TRBD2 (7 bases). Trimming pared 0 bases from V and 7 bases from J, leaving 16 bases between. CDR1 is MNHNS, CDR2 SASEGT, per germline. The length of the CDR3 is 15 residues. The CDR3 DNA reads TGTGCCAGCAGTGAAGCGCAGAGGGGGGGCTGGGAGCAGTACTTC. The encoded protein is CASSEAQRGGWEQYF.

The chain couples TRBV15 to TRBJ2-7; 8 bases agree with TRBD2. The germline V gene has CDR1 LNHNV and CDR2 YYDKDF (reference sequence). This CDR3 is 14 amino acids long. The V gene end was trimmed by 4 bases and the J gene end by 2 bases; junction bases not matched to a gene: 4. Written as DNA, the CDR3 is TGTGCCACCAGCACCTGGACTAGCCCCTACGAGCAGTACTTC. This translates into CATSTWTSPYEQYF.

The chain carries TRBV12-5 and TRBJ1-5, with 7 bases that match TRBD1. With 7 bases clipped from V and 0 bases from J, the junction kept 15 bases outside the gene matches. The CDR3 spans 18 residues. The germline V gene encodes CDR1 LGHNT and CDR2 FRNRAP. The CDR3 region is CASAYSTGSTYSNQPQHF. CDR3 nucleotide sequence: TGTGCTAGTGCCTACTCGACAGGGTCGACATATAGCAATCAGCCCCAGCATTTT.

The chain has TRBV18 and TRBJ1-2; no definite D call. The ends were cut back, 2 bases at V and 4 bases at J, with 11 bases in the middle. The CDR3 spans 14 residues. Germline V gene lookup returns CDR1 KGHSH and CDR2 LQKENI. In DNA, the CDR3 is TGTGCCAGCTCACCAAAGGACGCGCCCTATGGCTACACCTTC. Encoded protein: CASSPKDAPYGYTF. Full variable domain (remainder filled in from reference TRBV18 and TRBJ1-2): NAGVMQNPRHLVRRRGQEARLRCSPMKGHSHVYWYRQLPEEGLKFMVYLQKENIIDESGMPKERFSAEFPKEGPSILRIQQVVRGDSAAYFCASSPKDAPYGYTFGSGTRLTVV.

The rearrangement uses TRBV18 and TRBJ2-5, with TRBD1 matching 9 bases. Germline V gene data show CDR1 as KGHSH and CDR2 as LQKENI. The length of the CDR3 is 16 residues. J gave up 2 bases and V 4 bases, and 8 bases lay outside the gene matches. Here the CDR3 reads CASSRSPGTGQETQYF. The CDR3, as DNA: TGTGCCAGCTCACGTTCTCCCGGGACAGGGCAAGAGACCCAGTACTTC.

This clone was picked up one time. The chain has TRBV7-9 and TRBJ1-1, with D uncertain. V gave up 2 bases and J gave up 4 bases, with 5 bases separating them. CDR3 length: 12 amino acids. Germline CDR1 is SEHNR and CDR2 is FQNEAQ (reference sequence). The CDR3 loop is CASSLIGTEAFF. As DNA, the CDR3 is TGTGCCAGCAGCTTAATTGGCACTGAAGCTTTCTTT.

V usage is TRBV15 and J usage is TRBJ2-7; the match to TRBD2 covers 8 bases. The CDR3 spans 16 residues. V lost 5 bases to trimming and J lost 0 bases; unmatched junction nucleotides: 9. Germline V gene sequence: CDR1 LNHNV, CDR2 YYDKDF (reference sequence). CDR3 loop: CATSLRLAMSSYEQYF. In DNA, the CDR3 is TGTGCCACCAGCTTAAGACTAGCGATGAGCTCCTACGAGCAGTACTTC.

The chain employs TRBV19 and TRBJ1-1; 8 bases align to TRBD1. Per germline, CDR1 LNHDA and CDR2 SQIVND (reference sequence). The trim removed 3 bases at V and 4 bases at J, leaving 4 bases unmatched. This CDR3 is built from 14 residues. CDR3: CASSITGGFTEAFF. The CDR3 region has the DNA TGTGCCAGTAGTATTACAGGGGGTTTCACTGAAGCTTTCTTT.

The V call is TRBV9, the J call TRBJ2-5; 10 nucleotides line up with TRBD2. CDR3 length: 15 amino acids. Germline trimming cut 2 bases from V and 2 bases from J; bases unmatched to any gene: 3. Germline lookup yields CDR1 SGDLS and CDR2 YYNGEE. CDR3 sequence reads: CASSVLAGVQETQYF. For the CDR3, the DNA is TGTGCCAGCAGCGTTCTAGCGGGGGTGCAAGAGACCCAGTACTTC.

The chain recombines TRBV5-1 with TRBJ2-2; D gene unclear. There are 14 residues in the CDR3. Germline V gives CDR1 SGHRS, CDR2 YFSETQ. V was cut by 0 bases and J by 1 base, with 4 bases left in between. The CDR3, as DNA: TGCGCCAGCAGCTTGGAGGGGAACACCGGGGAGCTGTTTTTT. Its translation is CASSLEGNTGELFF. The full variable domain, its missing parts supplied by reference TRBV5-1 and TRBJ2-2, is KAGVTQTPRYLIKTRGQQVTLSCSPISGHRSVSWYQQTPGQGLQFLFEYFSETQRNKGNFPGRFSGRQFSNSRSEMNVSTLELGDSALYLCASSLEGNTGELFFGEGSRLTVL.